Sequencing of this T cell receptor beta chain was carried out in a study of blood T cell repertoires in COVID-19. The table came from immunoSEQ multiplex PCR; TCRdb's copy has only in-frame clones and leaves some out. The table has about 190,000 clones, about 84% seen once. CDR3 size: 13 residues. CDR1 SGHNT and CDR2 YYREEE come from the germline V gene (reference sequence). V lost 3 bases and J lost 5, with 9 bases in between. The source material was PBMCs or T cells enriched from blood (not recorded which). This chain uses TRBV5-4 with TRBJ2-1, with D possibly being TRBD1 (5 bases). This clonotype was sampled from a man aged 40-49 years with acute COVID-19. The CDR3 DNA sequence: TGTGCCAGCAGCTCGACAGTGAACAATGAGCAGTTCTTC. As protein: CASSSTVNNEQFF.